The 2 T cell receptor beta chains given below trace back to one sample, sequenced in a study of CD8+ T cells in alopecia areata. Isolated RNA was reverse transcribed into cDNA used as the sequencing template. Clones were sequenced by immunoSEQ multiplex PCR, and TCRdb holds only the in-frame ones, with some missing. The sample shows approximately 180,000 clones, roughly three fifths of them seen only once. Noted treatment: oral pan-JAK inhibitor, 5-10 mg twice daily. This material consisted of CD4+ T cells sorted from blood, taken at approximately week 49, from a patient treated with tofacitinib. Receptors were obtained from a human donor with alopecia areata.

With respect to this clone: A read error may produce the germline difference seen at one junction end. The chain uses TRBV9 and TRBJ2-5; 9 positions agree with TRBD1. Germline values: CDR1 SGDLS, CDR2 YYNGEE. The CDR3 totals 14 residues. CDR3 protein: CASNVEGTGETQYF. As DNA, the CDR3 is TGTGCCAGCAACGTAGAAGGGACAGGGGAGACCCAGTACTTC.

V gene TRBV7-8 combines with J gene TRBJ2-6, with a tentative D call TRBD1 (6 bases). The CDR3 runs to 16 residues. Deletions cut 2 bases from V and 2 bases from J, with 10 bases between. Germline V lookup: CDR1 SGHVS, CDR2 FQNEAQ. CDR3 nucleotides: TGTGCCAGCAGCTTATCCTACAGGGCTGGGGCCAACGTCCTGACTTTC. Its translation: CASSLSYRAGANVLTF.